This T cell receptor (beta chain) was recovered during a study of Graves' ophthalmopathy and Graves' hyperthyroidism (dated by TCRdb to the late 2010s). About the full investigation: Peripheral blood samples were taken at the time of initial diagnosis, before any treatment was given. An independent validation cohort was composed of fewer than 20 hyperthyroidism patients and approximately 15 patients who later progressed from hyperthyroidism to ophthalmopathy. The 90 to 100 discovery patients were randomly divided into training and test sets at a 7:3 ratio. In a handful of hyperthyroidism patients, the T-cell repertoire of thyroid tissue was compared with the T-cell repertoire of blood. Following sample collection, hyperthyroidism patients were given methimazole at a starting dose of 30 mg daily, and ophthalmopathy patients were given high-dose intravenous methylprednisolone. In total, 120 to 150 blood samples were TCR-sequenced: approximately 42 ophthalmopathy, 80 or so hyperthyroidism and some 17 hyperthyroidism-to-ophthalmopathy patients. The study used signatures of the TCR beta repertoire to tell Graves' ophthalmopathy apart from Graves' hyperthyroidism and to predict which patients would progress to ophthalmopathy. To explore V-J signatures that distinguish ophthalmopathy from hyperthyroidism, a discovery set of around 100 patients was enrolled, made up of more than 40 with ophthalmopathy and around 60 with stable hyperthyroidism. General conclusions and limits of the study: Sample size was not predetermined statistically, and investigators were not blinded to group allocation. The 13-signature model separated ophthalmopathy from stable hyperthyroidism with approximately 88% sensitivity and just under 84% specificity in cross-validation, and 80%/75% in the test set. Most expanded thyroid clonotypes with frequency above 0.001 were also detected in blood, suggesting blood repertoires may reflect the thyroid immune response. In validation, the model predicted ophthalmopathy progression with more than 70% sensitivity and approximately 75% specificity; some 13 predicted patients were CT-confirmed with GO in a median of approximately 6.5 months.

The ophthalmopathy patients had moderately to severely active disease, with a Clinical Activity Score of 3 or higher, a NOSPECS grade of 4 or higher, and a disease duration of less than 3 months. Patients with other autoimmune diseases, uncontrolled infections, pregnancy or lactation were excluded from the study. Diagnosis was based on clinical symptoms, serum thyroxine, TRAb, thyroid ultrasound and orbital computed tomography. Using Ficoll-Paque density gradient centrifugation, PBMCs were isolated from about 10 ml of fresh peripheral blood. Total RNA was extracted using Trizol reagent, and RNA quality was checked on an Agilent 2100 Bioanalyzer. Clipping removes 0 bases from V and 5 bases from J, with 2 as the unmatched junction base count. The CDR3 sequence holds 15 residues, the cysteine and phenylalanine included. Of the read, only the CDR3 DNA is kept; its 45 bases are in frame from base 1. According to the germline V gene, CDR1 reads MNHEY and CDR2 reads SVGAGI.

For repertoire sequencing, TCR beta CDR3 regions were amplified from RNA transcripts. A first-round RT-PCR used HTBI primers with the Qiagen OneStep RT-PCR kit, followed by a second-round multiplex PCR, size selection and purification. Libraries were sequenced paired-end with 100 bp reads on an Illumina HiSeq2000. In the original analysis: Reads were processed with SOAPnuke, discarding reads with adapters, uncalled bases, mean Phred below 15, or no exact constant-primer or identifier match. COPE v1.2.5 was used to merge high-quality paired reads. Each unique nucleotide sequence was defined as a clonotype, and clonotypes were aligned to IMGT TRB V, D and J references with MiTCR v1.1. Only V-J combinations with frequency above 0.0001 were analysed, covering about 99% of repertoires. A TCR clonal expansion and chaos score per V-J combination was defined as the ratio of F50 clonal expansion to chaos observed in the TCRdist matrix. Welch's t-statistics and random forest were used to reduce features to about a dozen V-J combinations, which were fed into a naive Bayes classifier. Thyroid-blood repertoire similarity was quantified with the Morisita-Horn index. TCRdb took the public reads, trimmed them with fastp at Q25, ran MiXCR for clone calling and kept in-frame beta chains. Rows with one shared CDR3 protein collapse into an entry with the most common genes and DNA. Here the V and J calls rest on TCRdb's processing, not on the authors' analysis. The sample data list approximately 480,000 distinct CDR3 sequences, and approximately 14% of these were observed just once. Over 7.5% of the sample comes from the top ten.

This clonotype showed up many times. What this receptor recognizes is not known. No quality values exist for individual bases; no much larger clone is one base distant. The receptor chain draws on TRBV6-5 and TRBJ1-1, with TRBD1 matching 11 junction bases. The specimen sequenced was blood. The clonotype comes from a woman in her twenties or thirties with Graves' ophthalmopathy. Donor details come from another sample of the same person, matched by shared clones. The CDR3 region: CASSYSGQGETEAFF. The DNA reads TGTGCCAGCAGTTACTCGGGACAGGGGGAGACTGAAGCTTTCTTT.